These 5 T cell receptor beta chains came from one sample sequenced in a study of T cell responses to AZD1222 COVID-19 vaccine. Repertoires were generated with immunoSEQ multiplex PCR, while TCRdb's copy carries only in-frame clones and drops some. The repertoire holds around 190,000 clones, with 90% to 95% as singletons. The sequencing used peripheral blood, collected 28 days after the second AZD1222 dose. The origin of the receptors is an adult who received the AZD1222 COVID-19 vaccine.

The chain joins TRBV11-2 to TRBJ2-7, with 8 positions matching TRBD2. The CDR3 loop spans 14 amino acids. Germline V gene data show CDR1 as SGHAT and CDR2 as FQNNGV. The V and J ends lost 2 bases and 5 bases, in that order; junction bases with no gene match: 5. The CDR3 loop is CASSLRGGGDEQYF. The DNA of the CDR3 is TGTGCCAGCAGCTTACGGGGGGGAGGGGACGAGCAGTACTTC.

This clone was observed a single time. The V call is TRBV7-9, the J call TRBJ1-2, with a weak D call TRBD1 (5 bases). Trimming took off 5 bases at V and 7 bases at J, with 14 bases between the two ends. The CDR3 is 13 residues long. Germline CDR1 reads SEHNR; CDR2 reads FQNEAQ (reference sequence). This CDR3 is CASSGAGLPGYTF. The CDR3 DNA sequence: TGTGCCAGCAGCGGCGCGGGACTTCCTGGCTACACCTTC.

This chain links TRBV27 with TRBJ2-7, with 7 bases matching TRBD1. The CDR3 extends over 15 amino acids. Germline assignment: CDR1 MNHEY and CDR2 SMNVEV (reference sequence). With V trimmed by 3 bases and J by 2 bases, 7 bases remained unmatched. The CDR3: CASSLDRISPYEQYF. The CDR3 DNA is TGTGCCAGCAGTTTGGACAGGATCAGCCCCTACGAGCAGTACTTC.

V gene TRBV10-3 combines with J gene TRBJ2-3; 10 bases are shared with TRBD2. V was clipped by 6 bases and J by 2 bases; unmatched bases: 5. The CDR3 is 15 amino acids. Germline V CDR1 and CDR2: ENHRY, SYGVKD. The CDR3 coding sequence is TGTGCCATCAGCCGACTAGCGGGCCTCACAGATACGCAGTATTTT. It codes for CAISRLAGLTDTQYF.

This clone was counted a single time. The chain employs TRBV6-5 and TRBJ2-2; D is possibly TRBD1 (6 bases). Trimming pared 6 bases from V and 2 bases from J, leaving 13 bases between. The CDR3 is 15 residues long. Germline V CDR1 and CDR2: MNHEY, SVGAGI. The CDR3 DNA is TGTGCCAGCAGCCCCCGGACAGCAAACACCGGGGAGCTGTTTTTT. It yields the protein CASSPRTANTGELFF.